The 3 T cell receptor beta chains in this list originate from one sample, sequenced in a study of shared clonotypes between healthy human individuals. This table comes from immunoSEQ multiplex PCR, and its TCRdb copy is limited to in-frame clones, with some not included. The table includes a few million clones, 80% to 95% detected once. Cells designated naive CD8 were CD45RO-negative and were positively selected for CCR7, with terminally differentiated effector memory CD45RA+ cells excluded. Input material: naive CD8+ T cells from PBMCs. The source of these receptors is a man aged 18 to 30 in good health. Some clones in this sample may be carry-over from other donors' samples.

J is TRBJ2-7 and V is TRBV27; 9 bases fit TRBD1. V lost 6 bases to trimming and J lost 1 base; unmatched junction nucleotides: 16. Germline V lookup: CDR1 MNHEY, CDR2 SMNVEV (reference sequence). The length of the CDR3 is 18 residues. For the CDR3, the DNA is TGTGCCAGCAGAGCAAGGACGCCGGGGACAGGGATATCCTACGAGCAGTACTTC. It yields the protein CASRARTPGTGISYEQYF.

The genes are TRBV6-5 and TRBJ2-7, with D possibly matching TRBD1 (5 bases). The CDR3 has 14 residues. Trimming took 6 bases from V and 0 from J, leaving 12 bases between them. Germline assignment: CDR1 MNHEY and CDR2 SVGAGI. Here the CDR3 DNA reads TGTGCCAGCAGGAAGGACACTATCTCCTACGAGCAGTACTTC. It specifies CASRKDTISYEQYF.

This chain connects TRBV9 to TRBJ2-2; D ambiguous. The germline gives CDR1 SGDLS, CDR2 YYNGEE. CDR3 length: 13 amino acids. Trimming cost V 0 bases and J 6 bases, with 6 bases left between them. CDR3 protein: CASSVVSAGELFF. The CDR3 nucleotides read TGTGCCAGCAGCGTAGTGTCGGCCGGGGAGCTGTTTTTT.